These 25 T cell receptor beta chains came from one sample sequenced in a study of long-term antiretroviral therapy in people with HIV. Sequencing relied on immunoSEQ assay v3.0, run at survey level. The method was immunoSEQ multiplex PCR; TCRdb's version includes in-frame clones alone and lacks a portion of them. This table holds 30,000 or so clones, over 75% found once. The material sequenced was unsorted PBMCs, taken 0.8 years before starting antiretroviral therapy. Source of these receptors: a man between 18 and 29 years old with HIV.

The chain has TRBV19 and TRBJ1-1; a possible D gene is TRBD1 (5 bases). Trimming shortened V by 3 bases and J by 3 bases, and 14 bases separated the two germline ends. CDR1 is LNHDA and CDR2 is SQIVND in the germline V gene (reference sequence). This CDR3 spans 15 amino acids. DNA for the CDR3: TGTGCCAGTAGTATGGGGGGAGGAAGGGACACTGAAGCTTTCTTT. The encoded protein is CASSMGGGRDTEAFF.

The gene calls are TRBV5-4 and TRBJ2-3, with 7 nucleotides matching TRBD1. The CDR3 covers 16 residues. V shed 0 bases and J 5 bases; nucleotides not matched to a gene: 9. The V gene's germline CDR1 is SGHNT and CDR2 YYREEE (reference sequence). CDR3 in amino acids: CASSLDVEGAGDTQYF. CDR3 coding DNA: TGTGCCAGCAGCTTGGATGTCGAGGGGGCCGGAGATACGCAGTATTTT. Looking up the rest from reference TRBV5-4 and TRBJ2-3 gives the full variable domain: ETGVTQSPTHLIKTRGQQVTLRCSSQSGHNTVSWYQQALGQGPQFIFQYYREEENGRGNFPPRFSGLQFPNYSSELNVNALELDDSALYLCASSLDVEGAGDTQYFGPGTRLTVL.

The CDR3 bases are TGTGCCAGCGGTCGGTCCGGGGGCACAGATACGCAGTATTTT. This codes for CASGRSGGTDTQYF. The chain links TRBV27 to TRBJ2-3, with a possible D match to TRBD2 (5 bases). The V and J ends lost 8 bases and 1 base respectively, with 13 bases between them. The CDR3 spans 14 residues. Germline V gene sequence: CDR1 MNHEY, CDR2 SMNVEV (reference sequence).

V and J are TRBV6-5 and TRBJ1-1, with TRBD1 matching 9 bases. J gave up 1 base and V 6 bases, and 3 bases lay outside the gene matches. The CDR3 totals 14 residues. Germline loops: CDR1 MNHEY, CDR2 SVGAGI. In DNA, the CDR3 is TGTGCCAGCAGGATGGGACAGGGGAACACTGAAGCTTTCTTT. Protein: CASRMGQGNTEAFF.

The J gene is TRBJ2-2, the V gene TRBV9, with D possibly matching TRBD1 (5 bases). This CDR3 spans 15 amino acids. CDR1 is SGDLS and CDR2 is YYNGEE in the germline V gene. V lost 3 bases, J lost 0 bases, and 9 bases lay in between. CDR3 amino acids: CASSEDTANTGELFF. In DNA form, the CDR3 reads TGTGCCAGCAGCGAGGACACGGCGAACACCGGGGAGCTGTTTTTT.

The J gene is TRBJ2-1, the V gene TRBV10-3; 7 bases are shared with TRBD1. CDR1 and CDR2 (germline): ENHRY, SYGVKD. With 4 bases clipped from V and 5 bases from J, the junction kept 8 bases outside the gene matches. There are 15 residues in the CDR3. The CDR3 nucleotides are TGTGCCATCAGTGCCACAGGGGACCGAGACAATGAGCAGTTCTTC. Translation: CAISATGDRDNEQFF.

J is TRBJ1-1 and V is TRBV4-3; no definite D call. Germline V gene data show CDR1 as LGHNA and CDR2 as YSLEER. Trimming removed 4 bases from V and 1 base from J, with 10 bases in between. The CDR3 runs 14 residues. The CDR3 sequence: CASSPSPGNTEAFF. CDR3 coding DNA: TGCGCCAGCAGCCCCTCCCCGGGGAACACTGAAGCTTTCTTT.

The CDR3 protein is CASSLGPNQPQHF. The CDR3 DNA reads TGTGCCAGCAGCTTAGGCCCTAATCAGCCCCAGCATTTT. This rearrangement joins TRBV5-6 to TRBJ1-5; D remains unclear. V was pared by 2 bases and J by 4 bases, with 7 bases between. CDR1 and CDR2 from the germline V gene are SGHDT and YYEEEE. The length of the CDR3 is 13 residues.

In the case of this clone: Compared with germline, one end of the junction differs, possibly owing to a read error. The chain has TRBV5-1 and TRBJ2-3, with D perhaps TRBD2 (5 bases). Germline CDR1 and CDR2: SGHRS and YFSETQ. CDR3 size: 14 residues. The CDR3 region is CASSSGLITDMQYF. CDR3 sequence (DNA): TGCGCCAGCAGCTCCGGACTTATCACAGATATGCAGTATTTT.

The V gene is TRBV6-5, the J gene TRBJ1-5, with D possibly matching TRBD1 (6 bases). From germline, CDR1 is MNHEY and CDR2 SVGAGI. V was cut by 0 bases and J by 6 bases, with 15 bases left in between. CDR3 size: 16 residues. CDR3 sequence reads: CASSYSPPGVGQPQHF. As DNA, the CDR3 is TGTGCCAGCAGTTACTCCCCCCCAGGGGTCGGTCAGCCCCAGCATTTT.

The CDR3 spells CSATGPTPLHF. CDR3 in DNA: TGCAGTGCCACGGGCCCAACACCCCTCCACTTT. The chain carries TRBV20-1 and TRBJ1-6; D gene unclear. The ends were cut back, 6 bases at V and 11 bases at J, with 11 bases in the middle. The V gene's germline CDR1 is DFQATT and CDR2 SNEGSKA (reference sequence). CDR3 length equals 11 residues.

The chain uses TRBV7-2 and TRBJ2-5; a possible D gene is TRBD1 (6 bases). From germline, CDR1 is SGHTA and CDR2 FQGNSA. The CDR3 loop spans 14 amino acids. V lost 6 bases and J 3 bases, leaving 14 bases between the germline ends. DNA for the CDR3: TGTGCCAGCAGTCCAGGGGACCCCGAAGAGACCCAGTACTTC. The encoded protein is CASSPGDPEETQYF.

This CDR3 is CASSRGARDEQYF. The CDR3 DNA reads as TGTGCCAGCAGCCGGGGGGCCAGGGACGAGCAGTACTTC. The chain links TRBV11-2 to TRBJ2-7, with a possible D match to TRBD2 (7 bases). Germline-derived CDR1 and CDR2 are SGHAT and FQNNGV. The CDR3 extends over 13 amino acids. V lost 5 bases, J lost 5 bases, and 13 bases lay in between.

The CDR3 protein is CASSLEPGGPGTGELFF. For the CDR3, the DNA is TGTGCCAGCAGCTTAGAACCGGGAGGGCCGGGTACCGGGGAGCTGTTTTTT. The V and J genes are TRBV11-2 and TRBJ2-2, with TRBD2 matching over 8 bases. Germline-derived CDR1 and CDR2 are SGHAT and FQNNGV. The V gene end was trimmed by 0 bases and the J gene end by 5 bases; junction bases not matched to a gene: 8. The CDR3 runs to 17 residues.

V and J are TRBV5-1 and TRBJ1-1; no firm D call. Trimming removed 1 base at V and 10 bases at J, with 17 bases between. The CDR3 is 14 residues long. In germline, CDR1 is SGHRS, CDR2 YFSETQ. CDR3 loop: CASSLSALGTGAFF. The DNA for the CDR3 is TGCGCCAGCAGCTTGTCTGCCTTAGGTACGGGAGCTTTCTTT.

CDR3 sequence (DNA): TGTGCCAGCAGCTTGGCACTAGCGGGCTTCGAGCAGTACTTC. This sequence encodes CASSLALAGFEQYF. The gene calls are TRBV7-2 and TRBJ2-7; TRBD2 matches at 9 bases. The CDR3 has 14 residues. Germline V gene lookup returns CDR1 SGHTA and CDR2 FQGNSA. After removal of 3 bases from V and 6 bases from J, the junction contained 6 bases not matched to a gene.

J is TRBJ2-1 and V is TRBV27; a possible D gene is TRBD2 (6 bases). The germline V gene encodes CDR1 MNHEY and CDR2 SMNVEV (reference sequence). This CDR3 is 18 amino acids long. With 6 bases removed from V and 5 bases from J, the gap between germline ends came to 26 bases. CDR3 DNA: TGTGCCAGCAGCCTATACCCCTTTGGGGACTGGGCACACAATGAGCAGTTCTTC. Translating it yields CASSLYPFGDWAHNEQFF.

The chain uses TRBV4-3 and TRBJ2-7, with 12 bases lining up with TRBD2. Germline values: CDR1 LGHNA, CDR2 YSLEER. Trimming took 4 bases from V and 3 from J; bases not matched to a gene: 1. CDR3 length: 14 residues. The CDR3 protein is CASSPGLAGYEQYF. Written as DNA, the CDR3 is TGCGCCAGCAGCCCGGGACTAGCGGGCTACGAGCAGTACTTC.

Only one count was recorded for this clone. This chain links TRBV5-1 with TRBJ2-3; 10 bases match TRBD2. The germline gives CDR1 SGHRS, CDR2 YFSETQ. V lost 0 bases and J lost 1; bases outside the gene matches: 2. This CDR3 is built from 16 residues. CDR3 amino acids: CASSLDLAGGTDTQYF. DNA of the CDR3: TGCGCCAGCAGCTTGGACCTAGCGGGGGGCACAGATACGCAGTATTTT.

This clone occurred once. The gene calls are TRBV5-1 and TRBJ1-2; 7 bases fit TRBD1. V shed 4 bases, J shed 2 bases, and the junction held 2 bases outside the gene matches. Per germline, CDR1 SGHRS and CDR2 YFSETQ. The CDR3 loop spans 13 amino acids. The CDR3 DNA follows: TGCGCCAGCAGCATGGGACAGAACTATGGCTACACCTTC. It encodes CASSMGQNYGYTF. Full variable domain (outside the CDR3, taken from reference TRBV5-1 and TRBJ1-2): KAGVTQTPRYLIKTRGQQVTLSCSPISGHRSVSWYQQTPGQGLQFLFEYFSETQRNKGNFPGRFSGRQFSNSRSEMNVSTLELGDSALYLCASSMGQNYGYTFGSGTRLTVV.

This clone was counted a single time. The CDR3 bases are TGCAGCGTTGATCACAGCGACACTGAAGCTTTCTTT. Amino acid sequence: CSVDHSDTEAFF. The J gene is TRBJ1-1, the V gene TRBV29-1, with D uncertain. V lost 3 bases to trimming and J lost 3 bases, with 8 bases between them. The germline V gene has CDR1 SQVTM and CDR2 ANQGSEA. The CDR3 extends over 12 amino acids.

This rearrangement joins TRBV5-4 to TRBJ2-7, with 7 positions matching TRBD1. This CDR3 is 14 amino acids long. Germline CDR1 SGHNT, CDR2 YYREEE (reference sequence). V gave up 0 bases and J gave up 6 bases; unmatched junction bases: 6. The CDR3 DNA reads as TGTGCCAGCAGCTTGGACAGGGGAGAACCCGAGCAGTACTTC. It is translated as CASSLDRGEPEQYF.

The chain carries TRBV7-6 and TRBJ1-5; D not resolved. CDR1 SGHVS and CDR2 FNYEAQ come from the germline V gene. The CDR3 consists of 13 residues. Trimming removed 3 bases from V and 5 bases from J, with 8 bases in between. The CDR3 loop is CASSLGLDQPQHF. The CDR3 DNA reads as TGTGCCAGCAGCTTGGGGTTGGATCAGCCCCAGCATTTT.

Turning to this clone: At one end the junction does not follow the germline gene, possibly because of a read error. V usage is TRBV6-5 and J usage is TRBJ1-4, with 8 positions matching TRBD1. Germline V gives CDR1 MNHEY, CDR2 SVGAGI. The length of the CDR3 is 15 residues. The CDR3 sequence is CASSNSGTGSEKLFF. The CDR3 region has the DNA TGTGCCAGCAGTAACTCCGGGACAGGATCGGAAAAACTGTTTTTT.

This chain joins TRBV4-3 and TRBJ2-7; D is unclear. The germline V and J ends were trimmed by 4 bases and 0 bases, with 13 bases remaining between them. Per germline, CDR1 LGHNA and CDR2 YSLEER. This CDR3 is built from 15 residues. The CDR3 protein is CASSPTLESSYEQYF. DNA of the CDR3: TGCGCCAGCAGCCCGACCCTTGAGAGCTCCTACGAGCAGTACTTC.